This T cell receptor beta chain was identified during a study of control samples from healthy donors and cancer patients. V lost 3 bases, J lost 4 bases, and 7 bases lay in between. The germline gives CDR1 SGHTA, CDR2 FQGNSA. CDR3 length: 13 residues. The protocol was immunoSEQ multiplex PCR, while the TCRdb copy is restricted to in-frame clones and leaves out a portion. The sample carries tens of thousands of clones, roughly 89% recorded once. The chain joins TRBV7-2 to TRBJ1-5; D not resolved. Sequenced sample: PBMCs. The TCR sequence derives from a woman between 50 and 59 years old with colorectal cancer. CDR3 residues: CASSFGPNQPQHF. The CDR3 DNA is TGTGCCAGCAGCTTTGGGCCAAATCAGCCCCAGCATTTT.